One and the same sample provided the 15 T cell receptor beta chains below, sequenced in a study of cytomegalovirus exposure and HLA in healthy donors. PCR employed 60 Vbeta and 13 Jbeta primers. The protocol was immunoSEQ multiplex PCR, while the TCRdb copy is restricted to in-frame clones and leaves out a portion. The data show under 250,000 clones, 82% seen once. The sample comprised PBMCs. Every receptor here comes from a man aged 35 to 55 in good health and CMV-seropositive.

The chain carries TRBV25-1 and TRBJ1-2; TRBD1 agrees at 8 bases. From germline, CDR1 is MGHDK and CDR2 SYGVNS. Trimming took 4 bases from V and 8 from J; bases not matched to a gene: 6. The CDR3 has 13 residues. The CDR3 sequence is CASSVTGGRGYTF. The CDR3 coding sequence is TGTGCCAGCAGTGTAACAGGGGGAAGAGGCTACACCTTC.

This chain uses TRBV7-8 with TRBJ2-5; a weak D match, TRBD2 (6 bases). Trimming stripped 1 base from V and 3 bases from J, with 15 bases between. This CDR3 comprises 16 residues. In germline, CDR1 is SGHVS, CDR2 FQNEAQ. CDR3 DNA sequence: TGTGCCAGCAGCTTAGTAAGCGGACTAATTAAAGAGACCCAGTACTTC. Its translation: CASSLVSGLIKETQYF.

The chain uses TRBV19 and TRBJ1-1; D uncertain. This CDR3 spans 13 amino acids. Trimming left V 3 bases short and J 1 base short, with 6 bases between. Germline CDR1 is LNHDA and CDR2 is SQIVND (reference sequence). In DNA form, the CDR3 reads TGTGCCAGTAGTATCGTCAGGAACACTGAAGCTTTCTTT. Its protein is CASSIVRNTEAFF. The full variable domain, with the rest looked up from reference TRBV19 and TRBJ1-1, is DGGITQSPKYLFRKEGQNVTLSCEQNLNHDAMYWYRQDPGQGLRLIYYSQIVNDFQKGDIAEGYSVSREKKESFPLTVTSAQKNPTAFYLCASSIVRNTEAFFGQGTRLTVV.

This chain links TRBV25-1 with TRBJ2-7, with 8 bases fitting TRBD1. Germline lookup yields CDR1 MGHDK and CDR2 SYGVNS. This CDR3 is 17 amino acids long. After removal of 5 bases from V and 6 bases from J, the junction contained 18 bases not matched to a gene. DNA for the CDR3: TGTGCCAGCAGTCCCGGGGGACAGGCTCCTACCTCGGTCGAGCAGTACTTC. Protein product: CASSPGGQAPTSVEQYF.

The rearrangement uses TRBV19 and TRBJ1-1; 7 bases align to TRBD1. Unmatched junction bases numbered 4, after V lost 5 bases and J lost 1 base. This CDR3 has 14 amino acids. Germline-derived CDR1 and CDR2 are LNHDA and SQIVND (reference sequence). The CDR3 sequence is CASSLQGRNTEAFF. The DNA of the CDR3 is TGTGCCAGTAGTCTACAGGGGCGGAACACTGAAGCTTTCTTT.

The chain is built from TRBV29-1 and TRBJ2-5; tentative D call: TRBD1 (5 bases). Trimming removed 1 base from V and 5 bases from J, with 8 bases in between. The CDR3 loop spans 12 amino acids. The germline gives CDR1 SQVTM, CDR2 ANQGSEA. The CDR3 spells CSVEGQTETQYF. The CDR3 DNA follows: TGCAGCGTTGAAGGACAGACGGAGACCCAGTACTTC. Using reference TRBV29-1 and TRBJ2-5 for the parts outside the CDR3, the full variable domain is SAVISQKPSRDICQRGTSLTIQCQVDSQVTMMFWYRQQPGQSLTLIATANQGSEATYESGFVIDKFPISRPNLTFSTLTVSNMSPEDSSIYLCSVEGQTETQYFGPGTRLLVL.

The chain is built from TRBV5-6 and TRBJ1-1; 7 bases agree with TRBD1. V was clipped by 4 bases and J by 8 bases; unmatched bases: 8. Per the germline V gene, CDR1 is SGHDT and CDR2 is YYEEEE. CDR3 length equals 13 residues. CDR3 in amino acids: CASSHNRGREAFF. The CDR3 DNA is TGTGCCAGCAGCCACAACAGGGGACGCGAAGCTTTCTTT.

The V and J genes are TRBV5-5 and TRBJ2-7; tentative D call: TRBD2 (6 bases). V lost 3 bases, J lost 2 bases, and 9 bases lay in between. This CDR3 is 13 amino acids long. Germline-derived CDR1 and CDR2 are SGHKS and YYEKEE (reference sequence). DNA of the CDR3: TGTGCCAGCAGCTCGGGAGTAACCTACGAGCAGTACGTC. Its translation: CASSSGVTYEQYV.

The chain combines TRBV5-1 with TRBJ2-2; a possible D gene is TRBD2 (5 bases). This CDR3 comprises 17 residues. Germline V gene lookup returns CDR1 SGHRS and CDR2 YFSETQ. Trimming removed 3 bases from V and 1 base from J, with 16 bases in between. The CDR3, as DNA: TGCGCCAGCAGCTCCTATTCAGGACTGGAGAACACCGGGGAGCTGTTTTTT. Its protein product is CASSSYSGLENTGELFF.

The sample holds one count of this clone. The gene calls are TRBV19 and TRBJ2-7, with TRBD1 matching 8 bases. This CDR3 has 14 residues. From germline, CDR1 is LNHDA and CDR2 SQIVND (reference sequence). With V trimmed by 2 bases and J by 2 bases, 2 bases remained unmatched. DNA for the CDR3: TGTGCCAGTAGTATAATGGACAGGGCCTACGAGCAGTACTTC. Translation gives CASSIMDRAYEQYF.

V usage is TRBV19 and J usage is TRBJ2-1, with 7 bases aligning to TRBD1. The germline V gene has CDR1 LNHDA and CDR2 SQIVND (reference sequence). The CDR3 sequence is 13 residues long. J gave up 7 bases and V 3 bases, and 3 bases lay outside the gene matches. CDR3 in DNA: TGTGCCAGTAGTATCAGGGGGTTGAATGAGCAGTTCTTC. Residues: CASSIRGLNEQFF.

This clone was found a few times. This rearrangement joins TRBV29-1 to TRBJ2-7; perhaps TRBD2 as D (5 bases). With 5 bases removed from V and 6 bases from J, the gap between germline ends came to 11 bases. Germline CDR1 is SQVTM and CDR2 is ANQGSEA. The CDR3 has 11 amino acids. The CDR3, as DNA: TGCAGCGTTCCTCTAGGAGGCGAGCAGTACTTC. This codes for CSVPLGGEQYF.

This chain joins TRBV5-1 and TRBJ2-2; D is unresolved. The CDR3 extends over 16 amino acids. Germline CDR1 and CDR2: SGHRS and YFSETQ. V lost 0 bases, J lost 6 bases, and 15 bases lay in between. CDR3 sequence reads: CASSLAALLESGELFF. The CDR3 nucleotides read TGCGCCAGCAGCTTGGCCGCCCTCCTAGAATCCGGGGAGCTGTTTTTT.

The chain links TRBV6-5 to TRBJ1-6; 9 bases fit TRBD1. This CDR3 region has 15 residues. Germline-derived CDR1 and CDR2 are MNHEY and SVGAGI. Trimming removed 0 bases from V and 10 bases from J; junction bases left unmatched: 4. The CDR3: CASSYSNRGQSPLHF. CDR3 coding DNA: TGTGCCAGCAGTTACTCGAACAGGGGGCAGTCACCCCTCCACTTT.

This sequence joins TRBV4-1 and TRBJ1-1; 8 bases are shared with TRBD1. This CDR3 comprises 17 residues. V was pared by 3 bases and J by 6 bases, with 15 bases of the junction left unmatched. Germline V gene sequence: CDR1 MGHRA, CDR2 YSYEKL. CDR3 region: CASSHARTGWVIAEAFF. DNA of the CDR3: TGCGCCAGCAGCCACGCTCGGACAGGGTGGGTGATCGCTGAAGCTTTCTTT.